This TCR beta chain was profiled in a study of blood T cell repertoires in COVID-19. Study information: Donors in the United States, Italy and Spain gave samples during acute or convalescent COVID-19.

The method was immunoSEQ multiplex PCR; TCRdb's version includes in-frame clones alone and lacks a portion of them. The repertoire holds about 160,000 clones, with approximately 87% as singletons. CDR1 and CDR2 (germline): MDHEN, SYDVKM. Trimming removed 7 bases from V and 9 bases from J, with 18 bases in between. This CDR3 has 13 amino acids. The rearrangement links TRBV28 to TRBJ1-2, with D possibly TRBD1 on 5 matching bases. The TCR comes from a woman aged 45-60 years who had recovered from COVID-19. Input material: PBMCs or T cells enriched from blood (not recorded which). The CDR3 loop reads CASTPVGQSSYTF. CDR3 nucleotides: TGTGCCAGCACCCCTGTGGGGCAGTCTAGCTACACCTTC.